These T cell receptor beta chains were read from a single sample in a study of T-cell memory formation after mild COVID-19. TCRdb fed the 5' RACE reads into MiXCR, producing one record per CDR3 protein. This table holds about 130,000 distinct CDR3 sequences, approximately 15% found once. Sequencing was carried out using PBMCs or a T cell subset sorted from them (not recorded which). Receptors originate from a man in his late teens or twenties who had mild COVID-19 (a few samples of this study predate the infection). Cell type and time point are not known. Both conserved end residues are part of each CDR3. D genes are given only for firm matches. Expanded clones are given a class, and other clones once, few, many or no size at all.

v_gene: TRBV25-1
j_gene: TRBJ2-5
d_gene: -
abundance: -
CDR3aa: CASSPQRQLVKSQETQYF
CDR3nt: TGTGCCAGCAGTCCGCAGCGTCAGTTGGTCAAATCCCAAGAGACCCAGTACTTC

v_gene: TRBV28
j_gene: TRBJ1-4
d_gene: -
abundance: -
CDR3aa: CASKNPRDLKLFF
CDR3nt: TGTGCCAGCAAAAATCCCCGGGACCTAAAACTGTTTTTT

v_gene: TRBV29-1
j_gene: TRBJ2-2
d_gene: -
abundance: many
CDR3aa: CSVEVTAGELFF
CDR3nt: TGCAGCGTGGAGGTGACAGCCGGGGAGCTGTTTTTT

v_gene: TRBV7-3
j_gene: TRBJ1-1
d_gene: -
abundance: -
CDR3aa: CASSLGTGDPEAFF
CDR3nt: TGTGCCAGCAGCTTAGGGACGGGCGATCCTGAAGCTTTCTTT

v_gene: TRBV7-2
j_gene: TRBJ1-6
d_gene: -
abundance: -
CDR3aa: CASSLQNSYNSPLHF
CDR3nt: TGTGCCAGCAGCTTACAGAATTCATATAATTCACCCCTCCACTTT

v_gene: TRBV5-8
j_gene: TRBJ2-1
d_gene: -
abundance: many
CDR3aa: CASSRRGEQFF
CDR3nt: TGTGCCAGCAGCCGCCGGGGAGAGCAGTTCTTC

v_gene: TRBV5-1
j_gene: TRBJ2-3
d_gene: TRBD1
abundance: -
CDR3aa: CASSLDGQGADTQYF
CDR3nt: TGCGCCAGCAGCTTGGATGGACAGGGAGCAGATACGCAGTATTTT

v_gene: TRBV2
j_gene: TRBJ2-3
d_gene: TRBD2
abundance: -
CDR3aa: CASSARRLAGSTDTQYF
CDR3nt: TGTGCCAGCAGTGCCCGCCGACTAGCGGGGAGCACAGATACGCAGTATTTT

v_gene: TRBV6-5
j_gene: TRBJ2-1
d_gene: -
abundance: -
CDR3aa: CASSYSATGSLHEQFF
CDR3nt: TGTGCCAGCAGTTACTCAGCTACCGGCAGTCTACATGAGCAGTTCTTC

v_gene: TRBV15
j_gene: TRBJ1-2
d_gene: TRBD1
abundance: -
CDR3aa: CATSRPGGLGGYTF
CDR3nt: TGTGCCACCAGCAGGCCAGGGGGCTTAGGTGGCTACACCTTC

v_gene: TRBV10-2
j_gene: TRBJ1-4
d_gene: -
abundance: few
CDR3aa: CASSETGTGEKLFF
CDR3nt: TGCGCCAGCAGTGAGACAGGCACGGGTGAAAAACTGTTTTTT

v_gene: TRBV7-2
j_gene: TRBJ2-7
d_gene: -
abundance: few
CDR3aa: CASSLEEPGTHWEQYF
CDR3nt: TGTGCCAGCAGCTTAGAGGAACCCGGGACTCATTGGGAGCAGTACTTC

v_gene: TRBV28
j_gene: TRBJ2-3
d_gene: TRBD2
abundance: few
CDR3aa: CASNGRRGGVWDTQYF
CDR3nt: TGTGCCAGCAATGGTCGCCGCGGGGGGGTTTGGGATACGCAGTATTTT

v_gene: TRBV4-3
j_gene: TRBJ1-1
d_gene: -
abundance: few
CDR3aa: CASSQDLGSEAFF
CDR3nt: TGCGCCAGCAGCCAAGATCTAGGCAGTGAAGCTTTCTTT

v_gene: TRBV12-3/TRBV12-4
j_gene: TRBJ1-2
d_gene: TRBD1
abundance: few
CDR3aa: CASRHGDRNYGYTF
CDR3nt: TGTGCCAGCAGGCATGGGGACAGGAACTATGGCTACACCTTC

v_gene: TRBV6-2/TRBV6-3
j_gene: TRBJ2-7
d_gene: -
abundance: -
CDR3aa: CASGEGPPYEQYF
CDR3nt: TGTGCCAGCGGCGAGGGCCCACCCTACGAGCAGTACTTC

v_gene: TRBV4-3
j_gene: TRBJ2-3
d_gene: -
abundance: -
CDR3aa: CASSQESAGTQYF
CDR3nt: TGCGCCAGCAGCCAAGAATCGGCGGGTACGCAGTATTTT

v_gene: TRBV4-2
j_gene: TRBJ2-2
d_gene: -
abundance: few
CDR3aa: CASSQRAGTNTGELFF
CDR3nt: TGTGCCAGCAGCCAGCGAGCAGGGACGAACACCGGGGAGCTGTTTTTT

v_gene: TRBV24-1
j_gene: TRBJ2-5
d_gene: -
abundance: few
CDR3aa: CATSDLGQLGETQYF
CDR3nt: TGTGCCACCAGTGATCTTGGACAGCTGGGGGAGACCCAGTACTTC

v_gene: TRBV27
j_gene: TRBJ2-7
d_gene: TRBD1
abundance: -
CDR3aa: CASRTGVFVAGEQYF
CDR3nt: TGTGCCAGCAGGACAGGGGTCTTCGTAGCTGGCGAGCAGTACTTC

v_gene: TRBV24-1
j_gene: TRBJ2-2
d_gene: -
abundance: -
CDR3aa: CATSDAANTGELFF
CDR3nt: TGTGCCACCAGTGATGCAGCGAACACCGGGGAGCTGTTTTTT

v_gene: TRBV24-1
j_gene: TRBJ2-5
d_gene: TRBD2
abundance: -
CDR3aa: CATSLGGGGAHEETQYF
CDR3nt: TGTGCCACCAGTCTAGGTGGCGGGGGGGCTCATGAGGAGACCCAGTACTTC

v_gene: TRBV5-6
j_gene: TRBJ2-7
d_gene: TRBD2
abundance: -
CDR3aa: CASSPPGGYYEQYF
CDR3nt: TGTGCCAGCAGCCCCCCGGGGGGGTACTACGAGCAGTACTTC

v_gene: TRBV5-4
j_gene: TRBJ2-3
d_gene: TRBD1
abundance: few
CDR3aa: CASREDRGTDTQYF
CDR3nt: TGTGCCAGCAGGGAAGACAGGGGGACAGATACGCAGTATTTT

v_gene: TRBV6-2/TRBV6-3
j_gene: TRBJ2-1
d_gene: -
abundance: -
CDR3aa: CASSSLSYNEQFF
CDR3nt: TGTGCCAGCAGTTCACTTTCTTACAATGAGCAGTTCTTC

v_gene: TRBV7-3
j_gene: TRBJ1-1
d_gene: TRBD1
abundance: once
CDR3aa: CASSRDRGHTEAFF
CDR3nt: TGTGCCAGCAGCAGGGACAGGGGGCATACTGAAGCTTTCTTT

v_gene: TRBV4-3
j_gene: TRBJ2-1
d_gene: TRBD2
abundance: -
CDR3aa: CASSQVTSGYNEQFF
CDR3nt: TGCGCCAGCAGCCAAGTGACTAGCGGGTACAATGAGCAGTTCTTC

v_gene: TRBV20-1
j_gene: TRBJ2-2
d_gene: -
abundance: -
CDR3aa: CSAPTWGGELFF
CDR3nt: TGCAGTGCTCCTACTTGGGGCGGGGAGCTGTTTTTT

v_gene: TRBV7-9
j_gene: TRBJ1-6
d_gene: -
abundance: few
CDR3aa: CASSLEGRSPLHF
CDR3nt: TGTGCCAGCAGCTTGGAGGGGAGATCACCCCTCCACTTT

v_gene: TRBV6-5
j_gene: TRBJ2-2
d_gene: TRBD2
abundance: many
CDR3aa: CASSYLGLAGGFRTGELFF
CDR3nt: TGTGCCAGCAGTTACCTTGGACTAGCGGGGGGTTTTCGGACCGGGGAGCTGTTTTTT

v_gene: TRBV5-1
j_gene: TRBJ1-3
d_gene: -
abundance: -
CDR3aa: CASSLPGLSGNTIYF
CDR3nt: TGCGCCAGCAGCTTACCGGGACTTTCTGGAAACACCATATATTTT

v_gene: TRBV12-3/TRBV12-4
j_gene: TRBJ1-3
d_gene: TRBD1
abundance: -
CDR3aa: CASSLDRGGYTIYF
CDR3nt: TGTGCCAGCAGTTTGGACAGGGGAGGATACACCATATATTTT

v_gene: TRBV20-1
j_gene: TRBJ1-3
d_gene: -
abundance: once
CDR3aa: CSARDSQNSGNTIYF
CDR3nt: TGCAGTGCTAGAGATAGCCAGAACTCTGGAAACACCATATATTTT

v_gene: TRBV5-6
j_gene: TRBJ2-1
d_gene: TRBD2
abundance: -
CDR3aa: CASSLRTSGGAPNEQFF
CDR3nt: TGTGCCAGCAGCCTTCGGACTAGCGGGGGGGCCCCCAATGAGCAGTTCTTC

v_gene: TRBV6-6
j_gene: TRBJ2-1
d_gene: -
abundance: few
CDR3aa: CASSLQTGDYNEQFF
CDR3nt: TGTGCCAGCAGTCTTCAGACGGGTGACTACAATGAGCAGTTCTTC

v_gene: TRBV3-1
j_gene: TRBJ2-5
d_gene: TRBD1
abundance: -
CDR3aa: CASDRGHQETQYF
CDR3nt: TGTGCCAGCGACAGGGGGCACCAAGAGACCCAGTACTTC

v_gene: TRBV5-1
j_gene: TRBJ1-2
d_gene: TRBD1
abundance: -
CDR3aa: CASSWGQGGYTF
CDR3nt: TGCGCCAGCAGCTGGGGACAGGGTGGCTACACCTTC